What follows are 9 T cell receptor beta chains derived from one specimen sequenced in a study of T cells in localized non-small cell lung cancer (dated by TCRdb to 2018 to 2020). Library generation was performed with the immunoSEQ multiplex PCR assay. TCRdb retrieved this table from immuneACCESS and kept in-frame rearrangements only. Not all clones are present; in checked studies, unresolved V genes account for under half, and no reason is known for the remainder. The sample table records over 70,000 clones; 80% to 90% of these occur just once. The ten top clones hold roughly a fifth of the sample. Sequenced material: peripheral blood, taken before any cancer treatment. The receptor set was obtained from a male donor at least 60 years old with stage III squamous cell lung carcinoma.

This rearrangement joins TRBV6-1 to TRBJ2-1, with 7 bases lining up with TRBD2. Germline-derived CDR1 and CDR2 are MNHNS and SASEGT. V was clipped by 0 bases and J by 10 bases; unmatched bases: 3. The CDR3 covers 13 residues. The CDR3: CASSEALGGEQFF. CDR3 nucleotides: TGTGCCAGCAGTGAAGCGCTGGGGGGGGAGCAGTTCTTC.

This sequence joins TRBV9 and TRBJ2-1; no firm D call. The germline CDR1 and CDR2 sequences are SGDLS and YYNGEE. Deletions cut 0 bases from V and 8 bases from J, with 9 bases between. The CDR3 is 13 residues long. This CDR3 is CASSVALADEQFF. Here the CDR3 DNA reads TGTGCCAGCAGCGTAGCTTTGGCGGATGAGCAGTTCTTC.

The chain links TRBV30 to TRBJ2-1; TRBD2 might be the D (5 bases). Per the germline V gene, CDR1 is GTSNPN and CDR2 is SVGIG (reference sequence). Trimming removed 4 bases at V and 7 bases at J, with 14 bases between. This CDR3 has 13 residues. The CDR3 nucleotides read TGTGCCTGGACCTATGGGCCGGGGAATGAGCAGTTCTTC. The encoded protein is CAWTYGPGNEQFF.

The J gene is TRBJ1-4, the V gene TRBV6-1; 10 nucleotides align to TRBD1. CDR3 length equals 14 residues. CDR1 is MNHNS, CDR2 SASEGT, per germline. The trim removed 8 bases at V and 8 bases at J, leaving 8 bases unmatched. CDR3 sequence: CASCPGQGIEKLFF. The CDR3, as DNA: TGTGCCAGCTGCCCGGGACAGGGGATCGAAAAACTGTTTTTT.

J is TRBJ1-6 and V is TRBV28; D is possibly TRBD1 (5 bases). V lost 3 bases to trimming and J lost 1 base, with 10 bases between them. The V gene's germline CDR1 is MDHEN and CDR2 SYDVKM. The CDR3 length is 16 residues. Here the CDR3 reads CASSFRGPSYNSPLHF. In nucleotides, the CDR3 is TGTGCCAGCAGTTTTCGGGGACCGTCCTATAATTCACCCCTCCACTTT. Full variable domain (rest looked up from reference TRBV28 and TRBJ1-6): DVKVTQSSRYLVKRTGEKVFLECVQDMDHENMFWYRQDPGLGLRLIYFSYDVKMKEKGDIPEGYSVSREKKERFSLILESASTNQTSMYLCASSFRGPSYNSPLHFGNGTRLTVT.

The chain links TRBV7-3 to TRBJ1-1; D call uncertain. This CDR3 has 12 residues. From germline, CDR1 is SGHTA and CDR2 FQGTGA. Trimming stripped 5 bases from V and 8 bases from J, with 12 bases between. The CDR3 region has the DNA TGTGCCAGCAGCCCACCTGATTTCGAAGCTTTCTTT. It yields the protein CASSPPDFEAFF. Filled out from reference TRBV7-3 and TRBJ1-1, the complete variable domain reads GAGVSQTPSNKVTEKGKYVELRCDPISGHTALYWYRQSLGQGPEFLIYFQGTGAADDSGLPNDRFFAVRPEGSVSTLKIQRTERGDSAVYLCASSPPDFEAFFGQGTRLTVV.

The V gene is TRBV29-1, the J gene TRBJ1-1; D might be TRBD1 (6 bases). The CDR3 loop spans 11 amino acids. Trimming stripped 0 bases from V and 11 bases from J, with 10 bases between. Germline CDR1 SQVTM, CDR2 ANQGSEA. The CDR3 bases are TGCAGCGTTGAAGACACAGGGTTCGCTTTCTTT. Its protein is CSVEDTGFAFF.

This clone showed up just once. V usage is TRBV5-1 and J usage is TRBJ1-4; D not certain. The CDR3 is 15 amino acids. Germline assignment: CDR1 SGHRS and CDR2 YFSETQ. The V end was cut by 0 bases, the J end by 7 bases, with 13 bases between. The CDR3 sequence: CASSLDIPRTEKLFF. The DNA for the CDR3 is TGCGCCAGCAGCTTGGATATCCCTCGGACTGAAAAACTGTTTTTT.

This chain links TRBV30 with TRBJ2-7; the match to TRBD1 covers 7 bases. This CDR3 is 12 amino acids long. The germline CDR1 and CDR2 sequences are GTSNPN and SVGIG (reference sequence). V lost 3 bases to trimming and J lost 7 bases; unmatched junction nucleotides: 6. The CDR3 spells CAWSITGDEQYF. In nucleotides, the CDR3 is TGTGCCTGGAGCATAACAGGGGATGAGCAGTACTTC.